This record looks at one T cell receptor beta chain sequence and its context. These data belong to a study of cytomegalovirus exposure and HLA in healthy donors. The CDR3 loop spans 16 amino acids. The V gene's germline CDR1 is SGHDT and CDR2 YYEEEE. V lost 2 bases to trimming and J lost 5 bases; unmatched junction nucleotides: 9. The PCR used 60 Vbeta and 13 Jbeta primers. The repertoire was sequenced with immunoSEQ multiplex PCR; TCRdb's copy has only in-frame clones and lacks some. The table includes 90,000 to 95,000 clones, more than 75% detected once. The TCR was taken from a man younger than 35 in good health and CMV-seronegative. The sample was PBMCs. The chain couples TRBV5-6 to TRBJ1-1, with 10 bases aligning to TRBD1. CDR3 in amino acids: CASSLDPTGGFTEAFF. Here the CDR3 DNA reads TGTGCCAGCAGCTTAGACCCGACAGGGGGCTTTACTGAAGCTTTCTTT.